This T cell receptor beta chain was observed in a study of CD8+ T cells in alopecia areata. For the study at large: Twice a day, 5 to 10 mg of oral tofacitinib was administered to treated patients.

As for this clone: Its matching antigen is unknown.

V was clipped by 1 base and J by 7 bases, with 14 bases between them. The CDR3 sequence is 14 residues long. Germline CDR1 is GTSNPN and CDR2 is SVGIG (reference sequence). Reverse transcription of extracted RNA yielded cDNA, which provided the sequencing template. Clones were read by immunoSEQ multiplex PCR, and TCRdb kept only the in-frame ones, dropping some. The data show around 100,000 clones, with 35% to 45% seen just once and approximately 1.2% held by the top ten. Lesional scalp punch biopsies and peripheral blood were collected from alopecia areata patients. Overall study findings and caveats: The study also sequences resident alphabeta T cells of normal skin in scalp samples. Among patients, TCR sharing was less clear than in mice, a difference possibly due in part to HLA diversity in the patient population.

Sequenced: CD4+ T cells sorted from blood. The chain links TRBV30 to TRBJ1-5; D possibly corresponds to TRBD1 (6 bases). The TCR comes from a human donor with alopecia areata. The CDR3 spells CAWSAHFQGQPQHF. CDR3 DNA: TGTGCCTGGAGTGCCCACTTCCAGGGGCAGCCCCAGCATTTT.